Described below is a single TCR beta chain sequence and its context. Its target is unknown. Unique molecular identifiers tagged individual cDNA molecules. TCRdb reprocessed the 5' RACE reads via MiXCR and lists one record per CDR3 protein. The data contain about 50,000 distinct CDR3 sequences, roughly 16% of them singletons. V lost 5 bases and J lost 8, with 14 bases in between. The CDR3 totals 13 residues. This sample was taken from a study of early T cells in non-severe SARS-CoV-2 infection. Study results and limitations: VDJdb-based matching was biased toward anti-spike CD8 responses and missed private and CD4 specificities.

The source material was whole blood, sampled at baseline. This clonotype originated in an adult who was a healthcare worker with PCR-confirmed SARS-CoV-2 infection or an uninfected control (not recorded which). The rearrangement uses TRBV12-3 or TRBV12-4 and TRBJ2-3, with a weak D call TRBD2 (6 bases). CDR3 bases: TGTGCCAGCAGTCCGGAGGGTGGGGGTACGCAGTATTTT. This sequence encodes CASSPEGGGTQYF.